This passage covers 21 T cell receptor beta chains from one sample sequenced in a study of metastatic and nonmetastatic thyroid tumors. Patients had received no treatment of any kind before thyroid surgery. TCRdb re-called clones via MiXCR from the PCR reads. The sample shows a few thousand clones, roughly 26% of them seen only once. The sample comprised tumor tissue. All receptors derive from a female donor with papillary thyroid cancer or a benign thyroid nodule (not recorded which). Some clones in this sample may be carry-over from other donors' samples.

The rearrangement links TRBV11-3 to TRBJ1-2; D possibly corresponds to TRBD1 (5 bases). Trimming left V 5 bases short and J 5 bases short, with 12 bases between. This CDR3 is built from 13 residues. CDR1 SGHNT and CDR2 YENEEA come from the germline V gene. CDR3 nucleotide sequence: TGTGCCAGCAGCCCCCCGGACACTTATGGCTACACCTTC. Its translation: CASSPPDTYGYTF.

This clone was counted a few times. The chain couples TRBV6-5 to TRBJ2-7, with D possibly matching TRBD1 (7 bases). Germline V gene data show CDR1 as MNHEY and CDR2 as SVGAGI. This CDR3 comprises 17 residues. Trimming took 2 bases from V and 2 from J, leaving 19 bases between them. CDR3 DNA: TGTGCCAGCAGTTACCGTCTACGCGGGACAGATACCTACGAGCAGTACTTC. This gives the protein CASSYRLRGTDTYEQYF.

The chain combines TRBV7-2 with TRBJ1-6; TRBD1 is a possible D gene (6 bases). This CDR3 region has 16 residues. Germline-derived CDR1 and CDR2 are SGHTA and FQGNSA. The V gene lost 4 bases and the J gene lost 5 bases, with 15 bases spanning the gap. The CDR3 DNA sequence: TGTGCCAGCAGCTCAGCGTCGGGGGCCGATAATTCACCCCTCCACTTT. Encoded protein: CASSSASGADNSPLHF.

This clone came up a few times. The chain has TRBV12-3 or TRBV12-4 and TRBJ2-7, with D perhaps TRBD1 (6 bases). CDR3 length: 15 residues. V was shortened by 3 bases and J by 2 bases, with 14 bases between the two germline ends. In DNA, the CDR3 is TGTGCCAGCAGTTTGGGGGTGGGGGCGACCTACGAGCAGTACTTC. The encoded protein is CASSLGVGATYEQYF.

This clone rates as medium-sized. The V gene is TRBV20-1, the J gene TRBJ1-1, with D tentatively TRBD1 (5 bases). V lost 4 bases and J lost 3, with 15 bases in between. CDR1 and CDR2 (germline): DFQATT, SNEGSKA (reference sequence). This CDR3 region has 14 residues. This chain's CDR3 is CSATPGVGDTEAFF. CDR3 coding DNA: TGCAGTGCTACCCCGGGGGTAGGAGACACTGAAGCTTTCTTT.

This clone is classed as medium-sized. The rearrangement links TRBV20-1 to TRBJ1-1; D uncertain. V lost 6 bases and J lost 7, with 18 bases in between. Germline V CDR1 and CDR2: DFQATT, SNEGSKA (reference sequence). The CDR3 spans 13 residues. The DNA of the CDR3 is TGCAGTGCACCACTTTACCGGTCCATTGAAGCTTTCTTT. Residues: CSAPLYRSIEAFF.

The rearrangement links TRBV30 to TRBJ2-2; D unresolved. The CDR3 consists of 15 residues. From germline, CDR1 is GTSNPN and CDR2 SVGIG (reference sequence). Between the trimmed V and J ends, which lost 3 bases and 7 bases, there was a span of 18 bases. CDR3 coding DNA: TGTGCCTGGAGATCACCAAGGGAAATGAGCGGGGAGCTGTTTTTT. Protein product: CAWRSPREMSGELFF.

This clone was detected only a few times. This chain joins TRBV5-6 and TRBJ1-6; the match to TRBD1 covers 9 bases. There are 15 residues in the CDR3. After removal of 3 bases from V and 7 bases from J, the junction contained 5 bases not matched to a gene. Looked up from germline, CDR1 is SGHDT and CDR2 is YYEEEE. The CDR3 nucleotides are TGTGCCAGCAGCTGGGACAGGGAACTAAATTCACCCCTCCACTTT. Amino acid sequence: CASSWDRELNSPLHF.

In its sample, this clone ranks as medium-sized. The rearrangement joins TRBV4-3 to TRBJ2-5, with TRBD1 matching 8 bases. Per germline, CDR1 LGHNA and CDR2 YSLEER. This CDR3 has 19 residues. V lost 0 bases and J lost 5; bases outside the gene matches: 17. CDR3 sequence: CASSQEVPGGVGGIETQYF. Written as DNA, the CDR3 is TGCGCCAGCAGCCAAGAGGTCCCAGGGGGCGTAGGGGGAATCGAGACCCAGTACTTC.

This chain joins TRBV7-1 and TRBJ2-1; the match to TRBD1 covers 7 bases. TRBV7-1 is flagged as an ORF with uncertain function. The V and J ends lost 6 bases and 2 bases, in that order; junction bases with no gene match: 10. This CDR3 contains 16 residues. The CDR3 here is CASSSEGALTYNEQFF. The CDR3 nucleotides read TGTGCCAGCAGTTCCGAGGGGGCTCTTACCTACAATGAGCAGTTCTTC.

This clone occurred many times. The sample contains more than one DNA sequence encoding this CDR3. The chain recombines TRBV28 with TRBJ1-6, with unresolved D. V was trimmed by 6 bases and J by 6 bases, leaving 12 bases between them. The CDR3 runs to 14 residues. The V gene's germline CDR1 is MDHEN and CDR2 SYDVKM. The CDR3 sequence: CASSFWAGNSPLHF. The CDR3, as DNA: TGTGCCAGCAGCTTCTGGGCGGGTAATTCACCCCTCCACTTT. Full variable domain (outside the CDR3, taken from reference TRBV28 and TRBJ1-6): DVKVTQSSRYLVKRTGEKVFLECVQDMDHENMFWYRQDPGLGLRLIYFSYDVKMKEKGDIPEGYSVSREKKERFSLILESASTNQTSMYLCASSFWAGNSPLHFGNGTRLTVT.

This chain links TRBV28 with TRBJ1-6, with TRBD1 identical over 10 bases. The CDR3 covers 16 residues. V shed 3 bases and J 6 bases; nucleotides not matched to a gene: 5. CDR1 and CDR2 from the germline V gene are MDHEN and SYDVKM. CDR3 loop: CASSLEGQGGNSPLHF. As DNA, the CDR3 is TGTGCCAGCAGTTTGGAAGGACAGGGGGGTAATTCACCCCTCCACTTT.

The rearrangement links TRBV13 to TRBJ1-1; D uncertain. Germline V gene sequence: CDR1 PRHDT, CDR2 FYEKMQ (reference sequence). V was pared by 0 bases and J by 8 bases, with 19 bases between. The CDR3 length is 16 residues. The CDR3 protein is CASSLGGGGPSTEAFF. In nucleotides, the CDR3 is TGTGCCAGCAGCTTAGGGGGTGGCGGGCCTTCTACGGAAGCTTTCTTT.

In its sample, this clone was seen a few times. This chain links TRBV6-2 or TRBV6-3 with TRBJ2-2, with D unclear. There are 13 residues in the CDR3. Germline loops: CDR1 MNHEY, CDR2 SVGEGT. The V end lost 2 bases, the J end lost 3 bases, and 4 bases lay between the germline ends. The CDR3 reads CASSYRDTGELFF. CDR3 bases: TGTGCCAGCAGTTACAGGGACACCGGGGAGCTGTTTTTT.

This clone was recorded at least ten times. This CDR3 is missing its conserved last phenylalanine or tryptophan, likely due to a read error. The DNA is omitted, as the CDR3 cannot be located on it reliably, and the CDR3 follows TCRdb's listing. The chain has TRBV7-2 and TRBJ1-2. The length of the CDR3 is 11 amino acids, counting both ends. Per germline, CDR1 SGHTA and CDR2 FQGNSA. CDR3 loop: CASSLNSGHTL.

The sample holds a few counts of this clone. The rearrangement uses TRBV28 and TRBJ2-7; D could derive from TRBD1 or TRBD2 (5 bases each). The CDR3 totals 15 residues. Trimming shortened V by 5 bases and J by 4 bases, and 18 bases separated the two germline ends. CDR1 and CDR2 from the germline V gene are MDHEN and SYDVKM. CDR3 coding DNA: TGTGCCAGCAGTCCCCCCCCCCGGGACCAGTACGAGCAGTACTTC. Translation gives CASSPPPRDQYEQYF.

The chain links TRBV19 to TRBJ2-1; D might be TRBD1 (6 bases). This CDR3 is built from 16 residues. V was clipped by 4 bases and J by 4 bases, with 17 bases between them. In germline, CDR1 is LNHDA, CDR2 SQIVND (reference sequence). CDR3 sequence (DNA): TGTGCCAGTAGTACCGGAACAGGGATTACGTACAATGAGCAGTTCTTC. This codes for CASSTGTGITYNEQFF.

This clone was seen a few times. The chain recombines TRBV19 with TRBJ2-7; D is possibly TRBD1 (5 bases). The CDR3 consists of 11 residues. Germline values: CDR1 LNHDA, CDR2 SQIVND (reference sequence). V lost 6 bases, J lost 4 bases, and 7 bases lay in between. The CDR3 reads CASSHRYEQYF. The CDR3, as DNA: TGTGCCAGTAGCCACAGGTACGAGCAGTACTTC.

The chain has TRBV4-3 and TRBJ2-4; weak D call: TRBD1 (6 bases). This CDR3 has 14 amino acids. Between the trimmed V and J ends, which lost 0 bases and 8 bases, there was a span of 11 bases. The germline gives CDR1 LGHNA, CDR2 YSLEER. The CDR3 protein is CASSQEFAGDIQYF. CDR3 DNA: TGCGCCAGCAGCCAAGAGTTTGCAGGGGACATTCAGTACTTC.

The chain carries TRBV4-1 and TRBJ1-4; D is perhaps TRBD1 (6 bases). The germline V gene has CDR1 MGHRA and CDR2 YSYEKL. The CDR3 runs to 17 residues. The V and J ends lost 1 base and 10 bases respectively, with 22 bases between them. The CDR3 spells CASSQGADRMTGGKLFF. CDR3 DNA: TGCGCCAGCAGCCAAGGGGCCGACAGGATGACAGGCGGAAAACTGTTTTTT.

With respect to this clone: Other DNA sequences in the sample encode the same CDR3. The chain's CDR3 is CASSRQLEQYF. The CDR3 DNA is TGTGCCAGCAGTAGACAACTGGAGCAGTACTTC. J is TRBJ2-7 and V is TRBV6-1, with unresolved D. Germline assignment: CDR1 MNHNS and CDR2 SASEGT. The CDR3 runs 11 residues. Trimming stripped 5 bases from V and 7 bases from J, with 9 bases between.